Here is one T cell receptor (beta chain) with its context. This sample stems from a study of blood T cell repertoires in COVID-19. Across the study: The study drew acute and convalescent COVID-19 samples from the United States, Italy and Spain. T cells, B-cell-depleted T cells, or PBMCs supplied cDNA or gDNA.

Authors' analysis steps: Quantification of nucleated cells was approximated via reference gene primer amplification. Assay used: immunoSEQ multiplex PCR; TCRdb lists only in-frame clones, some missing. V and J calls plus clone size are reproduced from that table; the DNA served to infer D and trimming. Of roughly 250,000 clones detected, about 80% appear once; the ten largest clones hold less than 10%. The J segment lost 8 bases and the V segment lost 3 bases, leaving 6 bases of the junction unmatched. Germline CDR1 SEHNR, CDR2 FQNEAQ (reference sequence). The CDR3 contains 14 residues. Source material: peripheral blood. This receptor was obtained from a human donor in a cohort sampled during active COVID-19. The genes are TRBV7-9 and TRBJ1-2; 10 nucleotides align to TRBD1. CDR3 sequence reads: CASSFSDRGLGYTF. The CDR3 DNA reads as TGTGCCAGCAGCTTCTCAGACAGGGGGCTGGGCTACACCTTC.